This TCR beta chain was found in a study of shared T cell receptors in the human thymus. V dropped 7 bases and J dropped 0 bases, with 6 bases sitting between them. Germline V lookup: CDR1 MDHEN, CDR2 SYDVKM. The CDR3 consists of 12 residues. The protocol was immunoSEQ multiplex PCR, while the TCRdb copy is restricted to in-frame clones and leaves out a portion. The data show more than 550,000 clones, with over 75% seen just once and roughly 0.0089% held by the top ten. These same records also appear under a second study, on human thymus T cells. This second study says: Each of the donors was a healthy Finnish infant who was undergoing open corrective cardiac surgery for congenital heart defects. It was from resections taken during corrective heart surgery that the thymus tissue came.

The origin of this receptor is a boy younger than two with a congenital heart defect. Input material: thymocytes. The chain has TRBV28 and TRBJ1-2; D unclear. CDR3 in DNA: TGTGCCAGCAAAAGAGCTAACTATGGCTACACCTTC. Amino acids: CASKRANYGYTF.